These T cell receptor beta chains were read from a single sample in a study of blood T cell repertoires in COVID-19. Here immunoSEQ multiplex PCR was the method, and the copy in TCRdb shows in-frame clones only, minus some. Of about 150,000 clones in the sample, 78% are singletons; the top ten hold 5.5% to 7%. The sample was PBMCs or T cells enriched from blood (not recorded which). These receptors originate from a woman aged 50 to 60 who had recovered from COVID-19. Both conserved end residues are part of each CDR3. D genes are given only for firm matches. Some rows mark clone size as missing; the rest say once, few, many or name a class of expanded clone.

v_gene	abundance	j_gene	d_gene	CDR3nt	CDR3aa
TRBV30	NA	TRBJ2-4	NA	TGTGCAATCGAAAGGGACTTTTTAGCCAAAAACATTCAGTACTTC	CAIERDFLAKNIQYF
TRBV7-9	few	TRBJ2-1	TRBD1	TGTGCCAGCAGCCCGCGGGACAGGGGGCTGAATGAGCAGTTCTTC	CASSPRDRGLNEQFF
TRBV5-1	NA	TRBJ2-2	TRBD1	TGCGCCAGCAGCCCCGGGACAGTGCCCGGGGAGCTGTTTTTT	CASSPGTVPGELFF
TRBV11-2	NA	TRBJ2-1	TRBD1	TGTGCCAGCAGCTCCCACAGGGGGCGACTTTACAATGAGCAGTTCTTC	CASSSHRGRLYNEQFF
TRBV5-1	once	TRBJ2-7	TRBD2	TGCGCCAGCAGCAAAACTAGCGGGGCCTACGAGCAGTACTTC	CASSKTSGAYEQYF
TRBV19	NA	TRBJ2-7	TRBD2	TGTGCCAGTAGTGTAGGACTAGCGGGGGGCGCCCGCGGAGGTGATGGGCAGTACTTC	CASSVGLAGGARGGDGQYF
TRBV4-2	NA	TRBJ1-3	TRBD1	TGTGCCAGCAGCCCCGCCGGGCCAGGGGGAAGAAACACCATATATTTT	CASSPAGPGGRNTIYF
TRBV19	few	TRBJ1-2	NA	TGTGCCAGTAGTATCGTCGCGACAGGCACTAACTATGGCTACACCTTC	CASSIVATGTNYGYTF
TRBV10-3	NA	TRBJ2-5	NA	TGTGCCATCAGGGGTACTAATAAAGAGACCCAGTACTTC	CAIRGTNKETQYF
TRBV14	NA	TRBJ1-6	TRBD1	TGTGCCAGCAGCCATGGGGACAGGTCGTTTTATAATTCACCCCTCCACTTT	CASSHGDRSFYNSPLHF
TRBV19	NA	TRBJ1-5	NA	TGTGCCAGTAGTATAGGAAGGACTATGAATCAGCCCCAGCATTTT	CASSIGRTMNQPQHF
TRBV5-1	once	TRBJ1-1	TRBD1	TGCGCCAGCAGCCCGACAGGGGCTAACACTGAAGCTTTCTTT	CASSPTGANTEAFF
TRBV7-2	NA	TRBJ2-7	TRBD2	TGTGCCAGCAGCTTAGAGGGAGCGGGGGCCCCCTACGAGCAGTACTTC	CASSLEGAGAPYEQYF
TRBV6-5	NA	TRBJ2-7	TRBD1	TGTGCCAGCAGGGGACAGGGGCCGGACCCCTACGAGCAGTACTTC	CASRGQGPDPYEQYF
TRBV7-9	NA	TRBJ2-1	TRBD1	TGTGCCAGCAGTCGGCAGGGGGTTCACAATGAGCAGTTCTTC	CASSRQGVHNEQFF
TRBV5-1	NA	TRBJ1-6	TRBD1	TGCGCCAGCAGCGGTGACAGGGGGTCTAATTCACCCCTCCACTTT	CASSGDRGSNSPLHF
TRBV7-3	NA	TRBJ1-5	NA	TGTGCCAGCAGCTTATCCCACAATCAGCCCCAGCATTTT	CASSLSHNQPQHF
TRBV30	NA	TRBJ1-1	NA	TGTGCCTGGAACAGCAATATTCTGAACACTGAAGCTTTCTTT	CAWNSNILNTEAFF
TRBV4-2	NA	TRBJ2-7	NA	TGTGCCAGCAGCCAAGCTGGAGACAGCTACGAGCAGTACTTC	CASSQAGDSYEQYF
TRBV10-3	NA	TRBJ1-5	TRBD1	TGTGCCATCAGTGAACGTCACAGGGGGCTCGGTGGCAATCAGCCCCAGCATTTT	CAISERHRGLGGNQPQHF
TRBV6-2/TRBV6-3	NA	TRBJ2-2	NA	TGTGCCAGCAGCCGCCTACAGCACGCGGGACTTAACACCGGGGAGCTGTTTTTT	CASSRLQHAGLNTGELFF
TRBV7-2	few	TRBJ2-2	NA	TGTGCCAGCAGCTTAAACGCCGGGGCCGGGGAGCTGTTTTTT	CASSLNAGAGELFF
TRBV7-2	NA	TRBJ1-3	NA	TGTGCCAGCAGCGAGGCTGTGGGGCCACCCTCTGGAAACACCATATATTTT	CASSEAVGPPSGNTIYF
TRBV7-8	NA	TRBJ1-1	TRBD1	TGTGCCAGCAGCTTAGTGGGACAGGCAGAAGCTTTCTTT	CASSLVGQAEAFF
TRBV7-9	NA	TRBJ1-6	TRBD1	TGTGCCAGCAGCTTAGAGGGGGCAGGTGGCTATAATTCACCCCTCCACTTT	CASSLEGAGGYNSPLHF
TRBV6-5	NA	TRBJ1-3	TRBD1	TGTGCCAGCAGAGACAGGGGGCTAGAGGACACCATATATTTT	CASRDRGLEDTIYF
TRBV5-1	NA	TRBJ1-1	NA	TGCGCCAGCAGCACTAACCCGACAGAGTCTGAAGCTTTCTTT	CASSTNPTESEAFF
TRBV6-5	NA	TRBJ1-2	TRBD1	TGTGCCAGCAGCCTTAGGACAGGGGATGGCTACACCTTC	CASSLRTGDGYTF
TRBV3-1/TRBV3-2	NA	TRBJ1-4	TRBD1	TGTGCCAGCAGCCAGACAGGGGGGGGAGAAAAACTGTTTTTT	CASSQTGGGEKLFF
TRBV7-2	NA	TRBJ2-7	TRBD2	TGTGCCAGTCTGTTTAGCGGGGGGGCCTACGAGCAGTACTTC	CASLFSGGAYEQYF
TRBV6-5	few	TRBJ1-6	NA	TGTGCCAGCAGTAACTTGGCCAACAATTCACCCCTCCACTTT	CASSNLANNSPLHF
TRBV5-1	NA	TRBJ1-2	TRBD1	TGCGCCAGCAGCTTGCTCCAGGGGGCAAGTGGCTACACCTTC	CASSLLQGASGYTF
TRBV5-1	NA	TRBJ1-1	NA	TGCGCCAGCACAAGCCTTCCCGAGGGGAACACTGAAGCTTTCTTT	CASTSLPEGNTEAFF
TRBV18	NA	TRBJ2-3	NA	TGTGCCAGCTCACCACCGGGGCCTAGCACAGATACGCAGTATTTT	CASSPPGPSTDTQYF
TRBV30	NA	TRBJ1-5	NA	TGTGCCTGGAGGGTGTCAGGTACTCAGCCCCAGCATTTT	CAWRVSGTQPQHF
TRBV19	once	TRBJ2-3	NA	TGTGCCAGTAGTATTCTTGCCAGTGGGCGCGATACGCAGTATTTT	CASSILASGRDTQYF
TRBV7-9	NA	TRBJ1-1	NA	TGTGCCAGCAGCTCGTTTCGTCTGAACACTGAAGCTTTCTTT	CASSSFRLNTEAFF
TRBV15	NA	TRBJ1-2	TRBD1	TGTGCCACCAGCAGAGAGGGACAGGAGGCCTATGGCTACACCTTC	CATSREGQEAYGYTF
TRBV28	NA	TRBJ1-5	NA	TGTGCCAGCAGTCTAGAAGTTCAGCCCCAGCATTTT	CASSLEVQPQHF
TRBV19	NA	TRBJ1-1	TRBD1	TGTGCCAGTATTCCCGGGACAGGGCCCAACACTGAAGCTTTCTTT	CASIPGTGPNTEAFF
TRBV5-1	NA	TRBJ2-1	TRBD1	TGCGCCAGCAGCTGGACAGGGACAGATGAGCAGTTCTTC	CASSWTGTDEQFF
TRBV5-1	NA	TRBJ1-1	TRBD1	TGCGCCAGCAGCTGGGGGCAGTTGGACAGGGACACTGAAGCTTTCTTT	CASSWGQLDRDTEAFF
TRBV3-1/TRBV3-2	NA	TRBJ2-2	NA	TGTGCCAGCAGCCAGCGGGGGCCTAACACCGGGGAGCTGTTTTTT	CASSQRGPNTGELFF
TRBV7-2	NA	TRBJ2-5	TRBD2	TGTGCCAGCAGCTTAGTCCTAGCGGGGGAGACCCAGTACTTC	CASSLVLAGETQYF
TRBV25-1	NA	TRBJ1-5	NA	TGTGCCAGCAGTGAATCAGGGCTTGGCAATCAGCCCCAGCATTTT	CASSESGLGNQPQHF
TRBV5-1	NA	TRBJ2-7	TRBD1	TGCGCCAGCAGCTTGGTAGCAGGGGGCTTCGACGAGCAGTACTTC	CASSLVAGGFDEQYF
TRBV6-1	NA	TRBJ1-2	NA	TGTGCCAGCAGTGACAGGGGTGAGGGCTCTGGCTACACCTTC	CASSDRGEGSGYTF
TRBV3-1/TRBV3-2	NA	TRBJ2-7	TRBD1	TGTGCCAGCAGCCCCAGGGGACAGGGAGGCGACGAGCAGTACTTC	CASSPRGQGGDEQYF
TRBV5-4	NA	TRBJ2-5	TRBD2	TGTGCCAGCAGCCCCCTAGCGGGGACTGAGACCCAGTACTTC	CASSPLAGTETQYF
TRBV28	NA	TRBJ1-2	TRBD1	TGTGCCAGCAGTTCCCAAGGGACAGGGGGGAGCTATGGCTACACCTTC	CASSSQGTGGSYGYTF
TRBV30	NA	TRBJ1-3	TRBD1	TGTGCCTGGAGCCCAGGGGGCAGGGGGCTTGGAAACACCATATATTTT	CAWSPGGRGLGNTIYF
TRBV5-4	NA	TRBJ1-1	TRBD1	TGTGCCAGCAGCCGCGACAGGGGTGAAACTGAAGCTTTCTTT	CASSRDRGETEAFF
TRBV3-1/TRBV3-2	NA	TRBJ1-4	TRBD1	TGTGCCAGCAGTTCGGACAGGGGACGGGATGAAAAACTGTTTTTT	CASSSDRGRDEKLFF
TRBV10-3	once	TRBJ1-5	NA	TGTGCCATCAGGGCCGGGACAAATAGCAATCAGCCCCAGCATTTT	CAIRAGTNSNQPQHF
TRBV7-2	NA	TRBJ2-3	TRBD1	TGTGCCAGCAGCCGGACGTGGGACAGGGTCACAGATACGCAGTATTTT	CASSRTWDRVTDTQYF
TRBV29-1	NA	TRBJ2-3	NA	TGCAGCGAATACACAGATACGCAGTATTTT	CSEYTDTQYF
TRBV4-1	NA	TRBJ1-4	NA	TGCGCCAGCAGCCAAGATCATCGGGGAGATGTAGGTGAAAAACTGTTTTTT	CASSQDHRGDVGEKLFF
TRBV7-6	few	TRBJ2-1	TRBD1	TGTGCCAGCAGCGCAAGACAGGGGGCTCGGAATGAGCAGTTCTTC	CASSARQGARNEQFF